Below are 3 T cell receptor beta chains sequenced from a single sample in a study of control samples from healthy donors and cancer patients. Using immunoSEQ multiplex PCR, the repertoire was profiled, and TCRdb retains in-frame clones only, with some absent. Of hundreds of thousands of clones listed, around 90% were seen once; the top ten hold more than 6%. The sequenced sample was PBMCs. The receptors originated from a man in his forties with head and neck cancer.

The chain has TRBV27 and TRBJ2-5; perhaps TRBD1 as D (5 bases). Per the germline V gene, CDR1 is MNHEY and CDR2 is SMNVEV (reference sequence). The V gene lost 3 bases and the J gene lost 3 bases, with 14 bases spanning the gap. The CDR3 covers 15 residues. For the CDR3, the DNA is TGTGCCAGCAGTTTGGTCCCTGGGGCCAAAGAGACCCAGTACTTC. This encodes CASSLVPGAKETQYF.

CDR3 DNA: TGTGCCAGCGCCCGCAGGGCCTCTAACTATGGCTACACCTTC. It translates to CASARRASNYGYTF. V and J are TRBV9 and TRBJ1-2; TRBD1 is a possible D gene (5 bases). This CDR3 comprises 14 residues. Germline V lookup: CDR1 SGDLS, CDR2 YYNGEE. The V end was cut by 7 bases, the J end by 0 bases, with 13 bases between.

V and J are TRBV19 and TRBJ1-4; D unresolved. The CDR3 covers 16 residues. Looked up from germline, CDR1 is LNHDA and CDR2 is SQIVND (reference sequence). The V end was cut by 7 bases, the J end by 0 bases, with 15 bases between. The CDR3, as DNA: TGTGCCAGTAAAAGCCAAACCACGGCAACTAATGAAAAACTGTTTTTT. This encodes CASKSQTTATNEKLFF.